The 9 T cell receptor beta chains below all came from one sample that was sequenced in a study of blood T cell repertoires in COVID-19. The repertoire was sequenced with immunoSEQ multiplex PCR; TCRdb's copy has only in-frame clones and lacks some. Counted here are approximately 300,000 clones, 83% occurring once; the ten biggest clones make up roughly 1.1%. Sequencing used peripheral blood. All receptors derive from a woman aged 50 to 60 with acute or convalescent COVID-19.

The chain has TRBV19 and TRBJ2-5; 7 nucleotides match TRBD2. Germline V gives CDR1 LNHDA, CDR2 SQIVND (reference sequence). This CDR3 contains 13 residues. Trimming cost V 5 bases and J 1 base; bases outside gene matches: 1. CDR3 amino acids: CASSQRGQETQYF. The CDR3 DNA sequence: TGTGCCAGTAGTCAGCGGGGCCAAGAGACCCAGTACTTC.

This sequence joins TRBV20-1 and TRBJ1-1; D possibly corresponds to TRBD1 (6 bases). This CDR3 has 11 residues. The V end was cut by 5 bases, the J end by 6 bases, with 10 bases between. Germline lookup yields CDR1 DFQATT and CDR2 SNEGSKA (reference sequence). CDR3 sequence (DNA): TGCAGTGCTGTCGGGGGGCCTGAAGCTTTCTTT. As protein: CSAVGGPEAFF.

The rearrangement uses TRBV4-1 and TRBJ1-6, with TRBD1 matching over 8 bases. V lost 4 bases and J lost 5; bases outside the gene matches: 4. CDR3 length: 15 residues. The germline V gene encodes CDR1 MGHRA and CDR2 YSYEKL. CDR3: CASSPPDRDNSPLHF. As DNA, the CDR3 is TGCGCCAGCAGCCCCCCGGACAGGGATAATTCACCCCTCCACTTT.

This clone appeared a single time. The sample holds other DNA sequences that translate to the same CDR3. The V gene is TRBV18, the J gene TRBJ1-1; D gene uncertain. The CDR3 runs to 13 residues. Looked up from germline, CDR1 is KGHSH and CDR2 is LQKENI. The ends were cut back, 6 bases at V and 0 bases at J, with 8 bases in the middle. The CDR3 sequence is CASSREMNTEAFF. CDR3 nucleotide sequence: TGTGCCAGCTCCCGCGAGATGAACACTGAAGCTTTCTTT.

The chain recombines TRBV24-1 with TRBJ1-6, with unresolved D. The CDR3 covers 14 residues. The germline V gene has CDR1 KGHDR and CDR2 SFDVKD. The V end lost 9 bases, the J end lost 0 bases, and 8 bases lay between the germline ends. This CDR3 reads CATQASSYNSPLHF. DNA of the CDR3: TGTGCCACCCAAGCAAGCTCCTATAATTCACCCCTCCACTTT.

This clone was seen ten or more times. The V call is TRBV6-1, the J call TRBJ2-3; maybe TRBD2 (6 bases). Germline V gene lookup returns CDR1 MNHNS and CDR2 SASEGT. With 1 base removed from V and 4 bases from J, the gap between germline ends came to 12 bases. This CDR3 is 15 amino acids long. DNA of the CDR3: TGTGCCAGCAGTGAAGTGGTGGAGGGGCCAGATACGCAGTATTTT. This codes for CASSEVVEGPDTQYF.

The chain employs TRBV9 and TRBJ2-1; 9 bases are shared with TRBD1. This CDR3 region has 14 residues. Germline CDR1 is SGDLS and CDR2 is YYNGEE. Losses at the gene ends were 3 bases for V and 5 bases for J; bases not matched to a gene: 3. The DNA for the CDR3 is TGTGCCAGCAGCGCTAGGACAGGGGACAATGAGCAGTTCTTC. This encodes CASSARTGDNEQFF.

The J gene is TRBJ2-2, the V gene TRBV19, with D unresolved. This CDR3 has 14 amino acids. From germline, CDR1 is LNHDA and CDR2 SQIVND (reference sequence). V was trimmed by 5 bases and J by 0 bases, leaving 7 bases between them. Here the CDR3 reads CASSPTANTGELFF. CDR3 DNA: TGTGCCAGTAGTCCTACAGCGAACACCGGGGAGCTGTTTTTT.

The rearrangement joins TRBV14 to TRBJ2-5, with 9 positions matching TRBD2. V shed 0 bases and J 0 bases; nucleotides not matched to a gene: 17. CDR1 SGHDN and CDR2 FVKESK come from the germline V gene. The CDR3 is 21 amino acids. CDR3 amino acids: CASSQDVGLAGIFMYQETQYF. The CDR3 region has the DNA TGTGCCAGCAGCCAAGATGTTGGCCTAGCGGGAATATTTATGTACCAAGAGACCCAGTACTTC.